One sample yielded the 23 T cell receptor beta chains listed below, sequenced in a study of identical twins. TCRdb re-called the 5' RACE reads with MiXCR, one entry per CDR3 protein. The data hold roughly 1.6 million distinct CDR3 sequences, with less than 40% observed a single time. The sequencing input was cord blood. The receptor set was obtained from a newborn girl in good health.

The rearrangement joins TRBV4-2 to TRBJ2-1, with 14 bases matching TRBD2. In germline, CDR1 is LGHNA, CDR2 YNFKEQ. The CDR3 loop spans 18 amino acids. V dropped 0 bases and J dropped 7; count of bases not matched to a gene: 8. The CDR3 DNA sequence: TGTGCCAGCAGCCAAGACGGACTAGCGGGGGGTTTGAGGAATGAGCAGTTCTTC. It encodes CASSQDGLAGGLRNEQFF.

The V gene is TRBV18, the J gene TRBJ2-1; 9 bases are a match to TRBD2. The V segment lost 2 bases and the J segment 7 bases; nucleotides outside the gene matches: 12. The CDR3 extends over 17 amino acids. Germline V lookup: CDR1 KGHSH, CDR2 LQKENI. The CDR3 reads CASSPTWTSDIVNEQFF. As DNA, the CDR3 is TGTGCCAGCTCACCAACCTGGACTAGCGACATTGTGAATGAGCAGTTCTTC.

There are a few counts of this clonotype. This chain joins TRBV20-1 and TRBJ1-1; 8 bases match TRBD1. The CDR3 loop spans 13 amino acids. Unmatched junction bases numbered 4, after V lost 1 base and J lost 6 bases. CDR1 and CDR2 (germline): DFQATT, SNEGSKA (reference sequence). The CDR3 DNA follows: TGCAGTGCTAGAGGACAGGGGACCGCTGAAGCTTTCTTT. Amino acids: CSARGQGTAEAFF.

This clonotype occurred many times. This sequence joins TRBV4-2 and TRBJ1-2; D ambiguous. In germline, CDR1 is LGHNA, CDR2 YNFKEQ. V lost 3 bases and J 2 bases, leaving 4 bases between the germline ends. This CDR3 is built from 12 residues. The CDR3: CASSQTNYGYTF. In nucleotides, the CDR3 is TGTGCCAGCAGCCAGACAAACTATGGCTACACCTTC.

The rearrangement links TRBV5-1 to TRBJ1-4; D not resolved. Deletions cut 4 bases from V and 8 bases from J, with 12 bases between. The V gene's germline CDR1 is SGHRS and CDR2 YFSETQ. There are 13 residues in the CDR3. CDR3 amino acids: CASSPDPKEKLFF. Written as DNA, the CDR3 is TGCGCCAGCAGCCCGGACCCAAAGGAAAAACTGTTTTTT.

This clonotype was detected only a few times. The chain couples TRBV2 to TRBJ2-5, with a tentative D call TRBD2 (6 bases). Trimming pared 7 bases from V and 5 bases from J, leaving 14 bases between. The CDR3 loop spans 13 amino acids. Germline V gene sequence: CDR1 SNHLY, CDR2 FYNNEI. Here the CDR3 DNA reads TGTGCCAGCATTGGCCACCGGGGGGAGACCCAGTACTTC. Protein sequence: CASIGHRGETQYF.

The V gene is TRBV9, the J gene TRBJ2-5; 9 bases are shared with TRBD1. The end of the DNA fits TRBJ2-7 better, so the J call may be wrong. Germline CDR1 SGDLS, CDR2 YYNGEE. The CDR3 is made up of 15 amino acids. The DNA for the CDR3 is TGTGCCAGCAGCGCAAAAGGGACAGGGTGGTACGAGCAGTACTTC. The encoded protein is CASSAKGTGWYEQYF.

This clonotype was counted a few times. This chain links TRBV10-3 with TRBJ2-1; a possible D gene is TRBD2 (5 bases). The CDR3 covers 16 residues. The V and J ends lost 1 base and 0 bases respectively, with 10 bases between them. Germline lookup yields CDR1 ENHRY and CDR2 SYGVKD. CDR3 region: CAISEWSGSSYNEQFF. The CDR3, as DNA: TGTGCCATCAGTGAGTGGAGCGGCAGCTCCTACAATGAGCAGTTCTTC.

V gene TRBV6-1 combines with J gene TRBJ2-7; 9 positions match TRBD1. V lost 5 bases and J lost 0; bases outside the gene matches: 5. The CDR3 has 15 residues. Germline values: CDR1 MNHNS, CDR2 SASEGT. The DNA of the CDR3 is TGTGCCAGCAGTCAATGGACAGGGGCCTCCTACGAGCAGTACTTC. Protein sequence: CASSQWTGASYEQYF.

This chain links TRBV2 with TRBJ2-5, with TRBD1 matching 8 bases. The V segment lost 6 bases and the J segment 4 bases; nucleotides outside the gene matches: 7. CDR3 length: 14 residues. Germline lookup yields CDR1 SNHLY and CDR2 FYNNEI. In DNA, the CDR3 is TGTGCCAGCAGCCCCAGGACAGGGATAGAGACCCAGTACTTC. Protein: CASSPRTGIETQYF.

The gene calls are TRBV20-1 and TRBJ2-2; 8 nucleotides align to TRBD2. V was pared by 1 base and J by 2 bases, with 0 bases of the junction left unmatched. The CDR3 consists of 14 residues. CDR1 DFQATT and CDR2 SNEGSKA come from the germline V gene (reference sequence). CDR3 in amino acids: CSARVAGNTGELFF. The DNA for the CDR3 is TGCAGTGCTAGAGTAGCGGGAAACACCGGGGAGCTGTTTTTT.

V gene TRBV4-2 combines with J gene TRBJ2-1, with TRBD2 matching 9 bases. Germline CDR1 is LGHNA and CDR2 is YNFKEQ. The CDR3 runs 14 residues. The trim removed 1 base at V and 14 bases at J, leaving 9 bases unmatched. CDR3 region: CASSQAQRGASKFF. The CDR3 coding sequence is TGTGCCAGCAGCCAAGCCCAGCGGGGGGCCTCGAAGTTCTTC.

The chain recombines TRBV27 with TRBJ1-6, with 9 bases fitting TRBD1. With V trimmed by 1 base and J by 7 bases, 8 bases remained unmatched. The CDR3 has 17 amino acids. Germline loops: CDR1 MNHEY, CDR2 SMNVEV (reference sequence). In DNA, the CDR3 is TGTGCCAGCAGTTTATACCCGGGACAGGGTATGAATTCACCCCTCCACTTT. Its translation: CASSLYPGQGMNSPLHF.

This clonotype was found a few times. The V gene is TRBV20-1, the J gene TRBJ2-1, with D perhaps matching TRBD2 (5 bases). This CDR3 has 17 amino acids. Germline CDR1 is DFQATT and CDR2 is SNEGSKA (reference sequence). Trimming stripped 1 base from V and 0 bases from J, with 16 bases between. CDR3 nucleotide sequence: TGCAGTGCTAGAGGGTGGGCGGGTACTAGCTCCTACAATGAGCAGTTCTTC. Amino acid sequence: CSARGWAGTSSYNEQFF.

V is TRBV4-2 and J is TRBJ2-5; D is unresolved. Trimming left V 4 bases short and J 11 bases short, with 26 bases between. Germline V lookup: CDR1 LGHNA, CDR2 YNFKEQ. CDR3 length: 16 residues. The CDR3 DNA sequence: TGTGCCAGCAGCCCCCCCTCGGGCCAGACCTCCAATGAGCAGTACTTC. Translated, it gives CASSPPSGQTSNEQYF.

This clonotype was seen more than once but under ten times. The rearrangement uses TRBV28 and TRBJ2-7; 9 bases match TRBD2. This CDR3 comprises 15 residues. Germline V gives CDR1 MDHEN, CDR2 SYDVKM. The trim removed 5 bases at V and 0 bases at J, leaving 5 bases unmatched. The CDR3 DNA follows: TGTGCCAGCAGTGCACTAGCGGGCCACTCCTACGAGCAGTACTTC. Protein product: CASSALAGHSYEQYF.

V usage is TRBV20-1 and J usage is TRBJ1-2, with D perhaps matching TRBD1 (5 bases). There are 14 residues in the CDR3. The germline CDR1 and CDR2 sequences are DFQATT and SNEGSKA (reference sequence). The V gene lost 6 bases and the J gene lost 1 base, with 15 bases spanning the gap. The CDR3 nucleotides read TGCAGTGCGCAGGAGACAGCCCTTAACTATGGCTACACCTTC. Protein sequence: CSAQETALNYGYTF.

The V call is TRBV29-1, the J call TRBJ2-7; perhaps TRBD2 as D (7 bases). The germline gives CDR1 SQVTM, CDR2 ANQGSEA. This CDR3 is built from 12 residues. V was clipped by 0 bases and J by 6 bases, with 9 bases between them. The CDR3 reads CSVEEGGAEQYF. CDR3 nucleotide sequence: TGCAGCGTTGAAGAGGGGGGGGCCGAGCAGTACTTC.

V is TRBV20-1 and J is TRBJ1-1; TRBD1 might be the D (5 bases). Per germline, CDR1 DFQATT and CDR2 SNEGSKA (reference sequence). Trimming took 6 bases from V and 1 from J, leaving 9 bases between them. The length of the CDR3 is 12 residues. The DNA for the CDR3 is TGCAGTGCGAATCAGGGGAACACTGAAGCTTTCTTT. Translation: CSANQGNTEAFF.

The genes are TRBV7-9 and TRBJ2-2; 8 bases are shared with TRBD2. V was pared by 3 bases and J by 4 bases, with 10 bases of the junction left unmatched. This CDR3 is built from 17 residues. The germline V gene encodes CDR1 SEHNR and CDR2 FQNEAQ (reference sequence). CDR3 sequence reads: CASSLRAGVTVTGELFF. The CDR3 region has the DNA TGTGCCAGCAGCTTGAGAGCGGGAGTGACTGTCACCGGGGAGCTGTTTTTT.

The V gene is TRBV28, the J gene TRBJ1-6; 7 nucleotides match TRBD1. CDR1 and CDR2 (germline): MDHEN, SYDVKM. The J segment lost 7 bases and the V segment lost 4 bases, leaving 13 bases of the junction unmatched. The CDR3 is 17 residues long. CDR3 sequence: CASSSDRTGAQNSPLHF. The CDR3 region has the DNA TGTGCCAGCAGTTCAGACAGAACAGGGGCACAAAATTCACCCCTCCACTTT.

This clonotype showed up many times. The chain uses TRBV5-1 and TRBJ2-7, with D unclear. Trimming took off 0 bases at V and 4 bases at J, with 14 bases between the two ends. The length of the CDR3 is 15 residues. Germline values: CDR1 SGHRS, CDR2 YFSETQ. Written as DNA, the CDR3 is TGCGCCAGCAGCTTGGGGCAGACTGCTTCTTACGAGCAGTACTTC. Translating gives CASSLGQTASYEQYF.

The CDR3: CASSLAGLAGNEQFF. The CDR3 DNA is TGCGCCAGCAGCTTGGCAGGGCTAGCGGGCAATGAGCAGTTCTTC. The rearrangement uses TRBV5-1 and TRBJ2-1; 8 positions match TRBD2. The CDR3 covers 15 residues. CDR1 and CDR2 from the germline V gene are SGHRS and YFSETQ. V trimming: 0 bases; J trimming: 6 bases; junction bases outside the gene matches: 5.